The text below deals with one T cell receptor beta chain. Its cognate antigen has yet to be identified. No quality values exist for individual bases; no much larger clone is one base distant. According to the study, the label for this sample's treatment or condition signals: randomized to nivolumab then ipilimumab (arm A) or the reverse (arm B). Prior DNA-damaging chemotherapy had not been received by any trial patient. Live CD3+CD8+ cells negative for CD19 and CD56 were sorted from thawed PBMCs on a FACS Aria II flow cytometer. Samples were obtained from patients with melanoma enrolled in CheckMate 064, a randomized, open-label phase II trial of sequential checkpoint blockade. Leukapheresis was used to collect peripheral blood mononuclear cells, which were then purified with Ficoll-Paque and frozen in human serum with 10% DMSO. Purity of sorted blood CD3+CD8+ cells was verified at >95% immediately after sorting, followed by DNA extraction.

TCRbeta CDR3 regions were immunosequenced from genomic DNA with the immunoSEQ Assay. Prior to high-throughput sequencing, genomic DNA was amplified by bias-controlled multiplex PCR. The authors' pipeline ran thus. To quantify the absolute abundance of each unique TCRbeta CDR3 region, the sequences were collapsed and filtered. Clonality, defined as 1 minus Pielou's evenness, was calculated using only productive rearrangements. A previously published method was used to identify clones with significantly greater frequencies in on-treatment samples than in baseline samples. Sourced from immuneACCESS, this table was stored by TCRdb with only in-frame sequences that have V and J called. A share of the clones is absent; for the studies checked, an unresolved V gene accounts for under half, and the remainder has no known explanation. V and J calls plus clone size are reproduced from that table; the DNA served to infer D and trimming. Counted in this sample were some 9,100 clones; roughly 73% of them appeared once. The ten biggest clones cover more than 11% of the sample.

The data are from a study of sequential checkpoint blockade in melanoma (dated by TCRdb to between 2018 and 2021). Regarding the study in general: Using 1:1 randomization, the trial assigned patients either to first-line nivolumab followed by ipilimumab (arm A) or to ipilimumab followed by nivolumab (arm B). Maintenance nivolumab was given following each of the two trial sequences.

V gives up 6 bases and J gives up 0 bases, and the segment between their germline ends measures 15 bases. Reading from cysteine to phenylalanine, the CDR3 counts 16 amino acids. Left in the record is the CDR3 DNA by itself, 48 bases read in frame from the first base. According to the germline V gene, CDR1 reads SNHLY and CDR2 reads FYNNEI. What the study reported, not specific to this receptor: Validation of the response-prediction model combining TCR metrics and mutation burden is needed in larger, independent patient cohorts.

The receptor comes from a human donor with melanoma. Sequenced material: CD8+ T cells sorted from blood (inferred from file names), taken from a patient given nivolumab and ipilimumab in sequence. Rearrangement joined TRBV2 to TRBJ2-1, and perhaps TRBD1 as D gene, on 6 matching bases. Here the CDR3 is given as CASRDEKGGSYNEQFF. The nucleotide sequence is given as TGTGCCAGCAGGGATGAGAAAGGGGGCTCCTACAATGAGCAGTTCTTC.